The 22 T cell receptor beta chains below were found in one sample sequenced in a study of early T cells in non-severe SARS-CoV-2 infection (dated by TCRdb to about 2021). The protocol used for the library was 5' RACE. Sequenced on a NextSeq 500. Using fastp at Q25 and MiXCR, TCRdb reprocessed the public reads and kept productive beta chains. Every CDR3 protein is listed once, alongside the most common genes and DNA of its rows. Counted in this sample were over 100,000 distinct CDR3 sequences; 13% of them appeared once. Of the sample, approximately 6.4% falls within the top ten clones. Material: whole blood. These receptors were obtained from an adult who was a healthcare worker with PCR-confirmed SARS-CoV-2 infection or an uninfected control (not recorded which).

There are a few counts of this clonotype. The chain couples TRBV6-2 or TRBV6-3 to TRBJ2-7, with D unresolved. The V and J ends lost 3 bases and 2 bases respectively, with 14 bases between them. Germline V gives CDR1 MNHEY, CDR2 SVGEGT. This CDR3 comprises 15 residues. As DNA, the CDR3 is TGTGCCAGCAGTTATGCTCCTCCAAGGCCCTACGAGCAGTACTTC. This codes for CASSYAPPRPYEQYF.

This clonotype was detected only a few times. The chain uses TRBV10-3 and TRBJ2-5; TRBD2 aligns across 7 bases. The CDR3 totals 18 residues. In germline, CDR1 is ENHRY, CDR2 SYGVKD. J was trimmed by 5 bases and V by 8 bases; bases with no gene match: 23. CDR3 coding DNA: TGTGCCATCCACCCAACATGGACGGGAGGCCCTCTCGGGGAGACCCAGTACTTC. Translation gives CAIHPTWTGGPLGETQYF.

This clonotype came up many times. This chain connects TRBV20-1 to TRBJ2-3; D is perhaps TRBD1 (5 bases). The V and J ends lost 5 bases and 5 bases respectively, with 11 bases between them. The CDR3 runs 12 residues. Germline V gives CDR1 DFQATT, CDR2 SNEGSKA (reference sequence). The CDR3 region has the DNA TGCAGTGCTGACCTTCAGGGAGATACGCAGTATTTT. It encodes CSADLQGDTQYF.

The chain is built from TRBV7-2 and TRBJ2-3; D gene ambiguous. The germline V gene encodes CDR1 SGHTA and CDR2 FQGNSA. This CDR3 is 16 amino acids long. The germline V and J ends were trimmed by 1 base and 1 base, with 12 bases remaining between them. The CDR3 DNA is TGTGCCAGCAGCTTAGAAAGGCCCGGAGGCACAGATACGCAGTATTTT. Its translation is CASSLERPGGTDTQYF.

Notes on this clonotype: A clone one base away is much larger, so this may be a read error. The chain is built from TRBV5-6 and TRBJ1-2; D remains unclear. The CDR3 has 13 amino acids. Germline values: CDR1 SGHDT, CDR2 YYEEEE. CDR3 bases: TGTGTCAGCAGCTTGGGCGATTACTATGGCTACACCTTC. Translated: CVSSLGDYYGYTF.

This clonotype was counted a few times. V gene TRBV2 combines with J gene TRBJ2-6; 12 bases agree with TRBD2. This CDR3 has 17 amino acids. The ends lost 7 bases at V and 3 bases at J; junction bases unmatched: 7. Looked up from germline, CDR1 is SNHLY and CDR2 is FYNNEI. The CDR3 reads CASIQLAGGVGANVLTF. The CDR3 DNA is TGTGCCAGCATACAACTAGCGGGAGGTGTTGGGGCCAACGTCCTGACTTTC.

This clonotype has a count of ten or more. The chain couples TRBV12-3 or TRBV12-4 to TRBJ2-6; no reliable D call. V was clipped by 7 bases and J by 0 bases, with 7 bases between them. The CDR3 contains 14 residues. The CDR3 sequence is CASTGYSGANVLTF. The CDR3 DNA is TGTGCCAGCACCGGGTACTCTGGGGCCAACGTCCTGACTTTC.

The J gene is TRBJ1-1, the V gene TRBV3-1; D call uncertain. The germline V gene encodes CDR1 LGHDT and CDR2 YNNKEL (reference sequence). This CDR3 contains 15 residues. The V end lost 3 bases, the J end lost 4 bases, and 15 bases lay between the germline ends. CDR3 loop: CASSQRWTGSTEAFF. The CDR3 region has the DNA TGTGCCAGCAGCCAGAGATGGACCGGGAGCACTGAAGCTTTCTTT.

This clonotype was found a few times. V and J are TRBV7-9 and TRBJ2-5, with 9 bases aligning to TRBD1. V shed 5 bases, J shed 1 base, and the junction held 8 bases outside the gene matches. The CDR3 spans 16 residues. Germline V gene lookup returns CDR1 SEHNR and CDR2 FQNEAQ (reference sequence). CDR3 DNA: TGTGCCAGCAGCCCGGTTACAGGGGGCTCCCAAGAGACCCAGTACTTC. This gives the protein CASSPVTGGSQETQYF.

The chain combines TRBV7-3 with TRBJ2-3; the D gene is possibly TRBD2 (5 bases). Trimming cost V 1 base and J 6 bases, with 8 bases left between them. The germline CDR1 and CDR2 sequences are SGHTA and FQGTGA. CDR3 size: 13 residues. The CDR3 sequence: CASSLNQRDTQYF. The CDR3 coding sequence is TGTGCCAGCAGCTTAAACCAGCGGGATACGCAGTATTTT.

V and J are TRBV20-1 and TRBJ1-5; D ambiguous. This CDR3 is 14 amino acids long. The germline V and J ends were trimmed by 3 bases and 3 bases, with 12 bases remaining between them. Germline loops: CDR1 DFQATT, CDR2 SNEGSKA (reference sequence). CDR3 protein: CSASEFRVNQPQHF. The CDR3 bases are TGCAGTGCTAGCGAGTTCAGAGTCAATCAGCCCCAGCATTTT.

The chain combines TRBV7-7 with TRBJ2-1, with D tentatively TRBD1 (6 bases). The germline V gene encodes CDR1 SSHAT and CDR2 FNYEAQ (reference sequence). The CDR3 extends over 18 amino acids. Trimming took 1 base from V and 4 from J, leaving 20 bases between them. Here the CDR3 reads CASSLEAGRGSQYNEQFF. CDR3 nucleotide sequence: TGTGCCAGCAGCTTAGAGGCGGGCAGGGGTTCCCAATACAATGAGCAGTTCTTC.

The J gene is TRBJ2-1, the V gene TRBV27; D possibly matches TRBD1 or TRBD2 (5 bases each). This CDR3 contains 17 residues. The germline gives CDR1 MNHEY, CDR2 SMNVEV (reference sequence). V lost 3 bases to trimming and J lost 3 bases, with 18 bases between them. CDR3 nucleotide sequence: TGTGCCAGCAGTTTCCCCCCGGTGGGGACGCGCTACAATGAGCAGTTCTTC. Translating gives CASSFPPVGTRYNEQFF.

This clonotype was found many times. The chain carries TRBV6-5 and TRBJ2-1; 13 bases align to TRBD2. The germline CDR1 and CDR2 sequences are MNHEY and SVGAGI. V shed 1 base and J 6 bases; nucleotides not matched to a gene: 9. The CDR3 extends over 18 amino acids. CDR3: CASSYLGLAGVPLNEQFF. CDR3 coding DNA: TGTGCCAGCAGTTACTTAGGACTAGCGGGAGTTCCTCTCAATGAGCAGTTCTTC.

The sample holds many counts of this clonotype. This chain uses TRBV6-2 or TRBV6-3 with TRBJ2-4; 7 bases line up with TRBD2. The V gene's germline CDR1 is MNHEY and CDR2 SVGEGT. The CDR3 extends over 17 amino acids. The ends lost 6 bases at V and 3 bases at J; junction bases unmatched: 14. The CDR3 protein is CASRPLAGVRGKNIQYF. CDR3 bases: TGTGCCAGCAGGCCCCTCGCGGGAGTGAGGGGCAAAAACATTCAGTACTTC.

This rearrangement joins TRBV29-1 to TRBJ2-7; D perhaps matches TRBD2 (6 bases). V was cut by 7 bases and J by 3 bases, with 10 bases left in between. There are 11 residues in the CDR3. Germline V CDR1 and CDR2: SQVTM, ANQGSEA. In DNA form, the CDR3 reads TGCAGCGCCGCAGCGGGCTACGAGCAGTACTTC. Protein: CSAAAGYEQYF.

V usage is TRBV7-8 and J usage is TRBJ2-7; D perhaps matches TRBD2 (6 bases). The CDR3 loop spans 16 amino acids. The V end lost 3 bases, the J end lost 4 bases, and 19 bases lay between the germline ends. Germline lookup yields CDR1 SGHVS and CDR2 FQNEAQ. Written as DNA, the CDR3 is TGTGCCAGCAGCTTCATTTCGCTCGGGAGAGAGTACGAGCAGTACTTC. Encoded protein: CASSFISLGREYEQYF. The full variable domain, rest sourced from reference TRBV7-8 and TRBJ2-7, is GAGVSQSPRYKVAKRGQDVALRCDPISGHVSLFWYQQALGQGPEFLTYFQNEAQLDKSGLPSDRFFAERPEGSVSTLKIQRTQQEDSAVYLCASSFISLGREYEQYFGPGTRLTVT.

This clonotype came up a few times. The CDR3 nucleotides are TGTGCCAGCAGCCTCAGCGGATTCTCCTACAATGAGCAGTTCTTC. Encoded protein: CASSLSGFSYNEQFF. The V gene is TRBV9, the J gene TRBJ2-1, with TRBD2 as a possible D gene (5 bases). Per the germline V gene, CDR1 is SGDLS and CDR2 is YYNGEE. This CDR3 contains 15 residues. V was trimmed by 4 bases and J by 0 bases, leaving 11 bases between them. The whole variable domain, remainder taken from reference TRBV9 and TRBJ2-1, is DSGVTQTPKHLITATGQRVTLRCSPRSGDLSVYWYQQSLDQGLQFLIQYYNGEERAKGNILERFSAQQFPDLHSELNLSSLELGDSALYFCASSLSGFSYNEQFFGPGTRLTVL.

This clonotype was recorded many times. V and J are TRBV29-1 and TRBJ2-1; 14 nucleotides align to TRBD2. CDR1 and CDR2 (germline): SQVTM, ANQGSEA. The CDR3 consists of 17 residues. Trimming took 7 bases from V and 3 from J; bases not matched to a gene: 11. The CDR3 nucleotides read TGCAGCGCCCTCGGGACTAGCGGGAGTGGGGTCTACAATGAGCAGTTCTTC. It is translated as CSALGTSGSGVYNEQFF.

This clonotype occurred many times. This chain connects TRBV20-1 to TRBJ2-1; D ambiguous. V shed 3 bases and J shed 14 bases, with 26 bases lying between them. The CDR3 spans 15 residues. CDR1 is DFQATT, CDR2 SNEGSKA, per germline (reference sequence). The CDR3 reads CSARTVLAGVVVEFF. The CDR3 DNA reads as TGCAGTGCTAGGACGGTGTTGGCTGGGGTTGTAGTAGAGTTCTTC.

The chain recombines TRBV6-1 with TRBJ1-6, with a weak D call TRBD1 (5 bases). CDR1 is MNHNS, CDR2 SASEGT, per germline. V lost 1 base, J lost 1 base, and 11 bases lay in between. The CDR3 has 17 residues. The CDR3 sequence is CASSEERGVSYNSPLHF. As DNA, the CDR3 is TGTGCCAGCAGTGAAGAAAGAGGGGTTTCCTATAATTCACCCCTCCACTTT.

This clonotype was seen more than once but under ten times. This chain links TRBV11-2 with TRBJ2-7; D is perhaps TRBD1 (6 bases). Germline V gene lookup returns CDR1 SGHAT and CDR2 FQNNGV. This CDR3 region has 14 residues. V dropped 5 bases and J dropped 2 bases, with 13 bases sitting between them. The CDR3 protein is CASSGERDTYEQYF. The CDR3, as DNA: TGTGCCAGCAGCGGGGAACGGGACACCTACGAGCAGTACTTC.